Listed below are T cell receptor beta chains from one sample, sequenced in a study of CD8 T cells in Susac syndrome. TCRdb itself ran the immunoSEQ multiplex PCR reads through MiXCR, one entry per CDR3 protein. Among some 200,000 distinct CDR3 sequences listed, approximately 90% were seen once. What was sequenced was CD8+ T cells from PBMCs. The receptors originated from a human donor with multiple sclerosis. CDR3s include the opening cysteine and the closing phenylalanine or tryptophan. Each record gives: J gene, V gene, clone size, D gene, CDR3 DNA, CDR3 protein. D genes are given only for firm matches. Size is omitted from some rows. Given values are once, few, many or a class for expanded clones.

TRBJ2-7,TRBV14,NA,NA,TGTGCCAGCAGCCAATTAAACGAGCAGTACTTC,CASSQLNEQYF
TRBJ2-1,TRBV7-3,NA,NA,TGTGCCAGCAGCTTGGATACAGGCGCCTACAATGAGCAGTTCTTC,CASSLDTGAYNEQFF
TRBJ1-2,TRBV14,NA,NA,TGTGCCAGCAGCCGCTGGGGTGACGGCTACACCTTC,CASSRWGDGYTF
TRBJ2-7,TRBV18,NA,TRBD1,TGTGCCAGCTCACCCGGGGGGACAGGGTTGAACGAGCAGTACTTC,CASSPGGTGLNEQYF
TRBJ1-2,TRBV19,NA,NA,TGTGCCAGTAGTGCCTCCACAGGGTATCGCTATGGCTACACCTTC,CASSASTGYRYGYTF
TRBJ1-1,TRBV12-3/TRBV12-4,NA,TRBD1,TGTGCCAGCAGTTTCGAGACAGGGGTTGCTGAAGCTTTCTTT,CASSFETGVAEAFF
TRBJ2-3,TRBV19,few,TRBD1,TGTGCCAGTAGCCCGGGACAGGGGCCAGATACGCAGTATTTT,CASSPGQGPDTQYF
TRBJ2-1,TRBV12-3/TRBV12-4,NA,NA,TGTGCCAGCAGTAAACAGGACAATGAGCAGTTCTTC,CASSKQDNEQFF
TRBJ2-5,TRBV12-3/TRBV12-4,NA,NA,TGTGCCAGCAGTCCCAGGACCGATGAAGAGACCCAGTACTTC,CASSPRTDEETQYF
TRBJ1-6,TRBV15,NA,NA,TGTGCCACCAGCCCAACGACAGGTCACTCACCCCTCCACTTT,CATSPTTGHSPLHF
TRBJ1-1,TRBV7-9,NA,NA,TGTGCCAGCAGCTTAGCTTTAGCAATGAACACTGAAGCTTTCTTT,CASSLALAMNTEAFF
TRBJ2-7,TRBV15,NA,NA,TGTGCCACCAGCAGAGACAGGGGCAGCGAGCAGTACTTC,CATSRDRGSEQYF
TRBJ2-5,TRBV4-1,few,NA,TGCGCCAGCAGGGCGACAGGTGGGGAGACCCAGTACTTC,CASRATGGETQYF
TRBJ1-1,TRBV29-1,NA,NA,TGCAGCGGGGAAGTGAACACTGAAGCTTTCTTT,CSGEVNTEAFF
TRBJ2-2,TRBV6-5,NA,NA,TGTGCCAGCAGTTTCGGTACAGGGTTCGGGGAGCTGTTTTTT,CASSFGTGFGELFF
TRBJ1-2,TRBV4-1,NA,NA,TGCGCCAGCAGCCAAGAAGAGACCTACTATGGCTACACCTTC,CASSQEETYYGYTF
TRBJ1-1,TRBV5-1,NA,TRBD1,TGCGCCAGCAGCCGAGTCGGACAGGCCCCCCCTACTGAAGCTTTCTTT,CASSRVGQAPPTEAFF
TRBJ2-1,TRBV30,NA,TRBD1,TGTGCCTGGGGGACAGGCAATGAGCAGTTCTTC,CAWGTGNEQFF
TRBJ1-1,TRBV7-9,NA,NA,TGTGCCAGCAGCTTAAACCACCTAGGGTTGATGAACACTGAAGCTTTCTTT,CASSLNHLGLMNTEAFF
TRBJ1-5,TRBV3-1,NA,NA,TGTGCCAGCAGCCAAGGACTTAATCAGCCCCAGCATTTT,CASSQGLNQPQHF
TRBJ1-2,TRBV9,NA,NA,TGTGCCAGCAGCCGATACGGGACGGGGCAATATGGCTACACCTTC,CASSRYGTGQYGYTF
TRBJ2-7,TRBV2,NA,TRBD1,TGTGCCAGCGAGGGACAGGGGGCCTACGAGCAGTACTTC,CASEGQGAYEQYF
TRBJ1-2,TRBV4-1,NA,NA,TGCGCCAGCAGCCAAGAGGGGGCGTACCAACCCTTCTTC,CASSQEGAYQPFF
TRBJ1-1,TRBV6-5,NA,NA,TGTGCCAGCACCTTAACAGGGTCCGGCTCTGAAGCTTTCTTT,CASTLTGSGSEAFF
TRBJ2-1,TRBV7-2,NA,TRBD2,TGTGCCAGCAGCCTACTAGCGGGGGGGCCGGGTGAGCAGTTCTTC,CASSLLAGGPGEQFF
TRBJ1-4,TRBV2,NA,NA,TGTGCCAGCAGTGATCCTAAGCTTTTGCGCCATGAAAAACTGTTTTTT,CASSDPKLLRHEKLFF
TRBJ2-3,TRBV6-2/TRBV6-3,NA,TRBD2,TGTGCCAGCAGTTACTCGGATCTAGCGGGGGAACTTAGCACAGATACGCAGTATTTT,CASSYSDLAGELSTDTQYF
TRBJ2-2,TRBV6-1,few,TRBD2,TGTGCCAGCAGCCTGACTAGCGGGGGGGCGAACACCGGGGAGCTGTTTTTT,CASSLTSGGANTGELFF
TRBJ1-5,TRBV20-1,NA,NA,TGCAGTGCTAGTGACGACAGCTTTTATCAGCCCCAGCATTTT,CSASDDSFYQPQHF
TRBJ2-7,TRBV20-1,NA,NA,TGCAGTGCTATGCTAGAGCACGAGCAGTACTTC,CSAMLEHEQYF
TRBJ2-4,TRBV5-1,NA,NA,TGCGCCAGCAGCTTGGGCCCGGGGCAGCCCTATCTCGCCAAAAACATTCAGTACTTC,CASSLGPGQPYLAKNIQYF
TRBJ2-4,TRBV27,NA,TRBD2,TGTGCCAGCAGTGCGAACCCGGACGGTTGGCGGGAGCAGTACTTC,CASSANPDGWREQYF
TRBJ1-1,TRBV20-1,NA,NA,TGCAGTGCTAGAGATAGTAGGGGAACGGGGTGGAACACTGAAGCTTTCTTT,CSARDSRGTGWNTEAFF
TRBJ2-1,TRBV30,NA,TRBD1,TGTGCCTGGAGTGCACAGGGGCGTTCCGTCTATGAGCAGTTCTTC,CAWSAQGRSVYEQFF
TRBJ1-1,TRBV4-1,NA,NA,TGCGCCAGCAGCTGGTATCGTGAGGGACTTACCGCAAACACTGAAGCTTTCTTT,CASSWYREGLTANTEAFF
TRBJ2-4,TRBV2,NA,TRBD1,TGTGCCAGCAGTGAAGGGACAGGGATCCTAGCCAAAAACATTCAGTACTTC,CASSEGTGILAKNIQYF
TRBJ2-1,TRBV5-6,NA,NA,TGTGCCAGCAGCTTGACCCTAGGGAGGAATGAGCAGTTCTTC,CASSLTLGRNEQFF
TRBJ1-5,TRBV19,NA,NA,TGTGCCAGTAGTATAGCGGGAAATCAGCCCCAGCATTTT,CASSIAGNQPQHF
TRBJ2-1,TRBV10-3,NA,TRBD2,TGTGCCATCAGCGGGAGGGCGAGCTCCTACAATGAGCAGTTCTTC,CAISGRASSYNEQFF
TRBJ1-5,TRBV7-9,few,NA,TGTGCCAGCAGCTTTACGGGGAGCAATCAGCCCCAGCATTTT,CASSFTGSNQPQHF
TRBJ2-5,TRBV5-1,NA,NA,TGCGCCAGCAGCTTGGTAGGCGGGGACCAAGAGACCCAGTACTTC,CASSLVGGDQETQYF
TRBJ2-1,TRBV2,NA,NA,TGTGCCAGCAGTGGGGACCTCTTTACCAATGAGCAGTTCTTC,CASSGDLFTNEQFF
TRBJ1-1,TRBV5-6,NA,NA,TGTGCCAGCAGTAGCACGAGGTTTCTCACTGAAGCTTTCTTT,CASSSTRFLTEAFF
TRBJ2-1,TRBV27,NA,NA,TGTGCCAGCAGTTTATGGGCTAGCGACCTATACAATGAGCAGTTCTTC,CASSLWASDLYNEQFF
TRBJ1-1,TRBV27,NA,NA,TGTGCCAGCCAGGGGCTGGGGGGAGGGAACACTGAAGCTTTCTTT,CASQGLGGGNTEAFF